This T cell receptor beta chain was captured by sequencing in a study of post-analysis software for immune sequencing data. Study in general: The study covered relapsing-remitting, secondary progressive and progressive-relapsing courses of multiple sclerosis.

V was cut by 0 bases and J by 3 bases, with 8 bases left in between. Germline V lookup: CDR1 ENHRY, CDR2 SYGVKD. The CDR3 is 15 amino acids. The study's findings and limits: Controls showed lower frequencies than patients for roughly five TRBV segments, and TRBV5-6, TRBV5-1 and TRBV20-1 were among these. Analysis by F measure revealed that same-batch samples clustered strongly together. Those with multiple sclerosis, the patient group, showed significantly lower normalized Chao1 diversity than controls.

Regarding this clonotype: Its target is unknown.

TCR beta cDNA libraries included unique molecular identifiers. TCRdb recomputed calls from the PCR reads with MiXCR, one row per CDR3 protein. The repertoire holds 430,000 or so distinct CDR3 sequences, with approximately 42% as singletons. The clonotype was recovered from a girl aged 2 to 10 with multiple sclerosis. J is TRBJ1-4 and V is TRBV10-3; D ambiguous. The source material was blood. DNA for the CDR3: TGTGCCATCAGTGAGTCGGCCGGTTCTAATGAAAAACTGTTTTTT. This codes for CAISESAGSNEKLFF.